The 10 T cell receptor beta chains reported below all come from one sample, sequenced in a study of shared clonotypes between healthy human individuals. Some clones are missing from TCRdb's copy, which holds only in-frame ones; the method was immunoSEQ multiplex PCR. The data contain over 2 million clones, approximately 90% of them singletons. Sequencing was carried out using naive CD4+ T cells from PBMCs. Subset specified: CD45RA+ positively selected. The receptors derive from a man aged 18 to 29 in good health. Some clones in this sample may be carry-over from other donors' samples.

With regard to this clone: Additional DNA sequences in this sample encode the identical CDR3. This chain uses TRBV5-1 with TRBJ2-2; either TRBD1 or TRBD2 may supply D (6 bases each). The germline V and J ends were trimmed by 3 bases and 4 bases, with 10 bases remaining between them. Germline V gene sequence: CDR1 SGHRS, CDR2 YFSETQ. The CDR3 is made up of 14 amino acids. The CDR3: CASSSGGGTGELFF. DNA of the CDR3: TGCGCCAGCAGCTCAGGAGGGGGCACCGGGGAGCTGTTTTTT. Combining the CDR3 with reference TRBV5-1 and TRBJ2-2 gives the whole variable domain KAGVTQTPRYLIKTRGQQVTLSCSPISGHRSVSWYQQTPGQGLQFLFEYFSETQRNKGNFPGRFSGRQFSNSRSEMNVSTLELGDSALYLCASSSGGGTGELFFGEGSRLTVL.

This clone was observed a single time. The chain couples TRBV6-6 to TRBJ1-5, with D unclear. The germline V gene encodes CDR1 MNHNY and CDR2 SVGAGI (reference sequence). The CDR3 consists of 12 residues. V dropped 4 bases and J dropped 4 bases, with 5 bases sitting between them. The CDR3 region is CASSSENQPQHF. The CDR3 nucleotides are TGTGCCAGCAGTTCCGAGAATCAGCCCCAGCATTTT.

This clone was seen once. The rearrangement links TRBV10-3 to TRBJ1-2, with D uncertain. The CDR3 sequence is 11 residues long. Deletions cut 2 bases from V and 5 bases from J, with 3 bases between. CDR1 ENHRY and CDR2 SYGVKD come from the germline V gene. The chain's CDR3 is CAISEQYGYTF. CDR3 nucleotide sequence: TGTGCCATCAGTGAGCAGTATGGCTACACCTTC.

V usage is TRBV18 and J usage is TRBJ2-3; 7 bases agree with TRBD2. After removal of 1 base from V and 6 bases from J, the junction contained 13 bases not matched to a gene. CDR3 size: 17 residues. Germline CDR1 reads KGHSH; CDR2 reads LQKENI. The CDR3 is CASSPQGLTPPLDTQYF. DNA of the CDR3: TGTGCCAGCTCACCACAGGGACTAACCCCTCCTTTGGATACGCAGTATTTT.

The chain carries TRBV10-2 and TRBJ2-1; a possible D gene is TRBD2 (5 bases). This CDR3 is built from 13 residues. Trimming left V 8 bases short and J 9 bases short, with 17 bases between. Germline lookup yields CDR1 WSHSY and CDR2 SAAADI. CDR3 protein: CASRGWRQSEQFF. For the CDR3, the DNA is TGCGCCAGCCGCGGCTGGAGGCAAAGTGAGCAGTTCTTC.

This chain joins TRBV6-1 and TRBJ1-5, with D possibly matching TRBD1 (6 bases). Germline V gene lookup returns CDR1 MNHNS and CDR2 SASEGT. This CDR3 is built from 15 residues. The germline V and J ends were trimmed by 6 bases and 7 bases, with 19 bases remaining between them. In nucleotides, the CDR3 is TGTGCCAGCAGAGCCACCTTTACAGGGACCCAGCCCCAGCATTTT. Amino acid sequence: CASRATFTGTQPQHF.

V usage is TRBV27 and J usage is TRBJ1-1; D unclear. Trimming took 5 bases from V and 5 from J, leaving 12 bases between them. Germline CDR1 is MNHEY and CDR2 is SMNVEV (reference sequence). The CDR3 is 13 residues long. CDR3 sequence: CASSRRLTTEAFF. The CDR3 DNA reads TGTGCCAGCAGTCGGAGACTCACGACTGAAGCTTTCTTT.

The chain employs TRBV7-6 and TRBJ1-1, with D hard to call. V was trimmed by 2 bases and J by 1 base, leaving 11 bases between them. Germline V gene sequence: CDR1 SGHVS, CDR2 FNYEAQ. The CDR3 is made up of 15 amino acids. CDR3 nucleotide sequence: TGTGCCAGCAGCTTATTGAAGGTGTCGAACACTGAAGCTTTCTTT. This sequence encodes CASSLLKVSNTEAFF.

This clone was counted a single time. This chain connects TRBV6-5 to TRBJ1-1; D is undetermined. Trimming removed 6 bases at V and 0 bases at J, with 11 bases between. The V gene's germline CDR1 is MNHEY and CDR2 SVGAGI. This CDR3 contains 14 residues. In DNA form, the CDR3 reads TGTGCCAGCAGCAAGGGCTCCATGAACACTGAAGCTTTCTTT. Translated, it gives CASSKGSMNTEAFF.

V usage is TRBV2 and J usage is TRBJ2-2; 8 bases line up with TRBD2. CDR1 and CDR2 from the germline V gene are SNHLY and FYNNEI. This CDR3 is built from 15 residues. With 7 bases clipped from V and 4 bases from J, the junction kept 8 bases outside the gene matches. CDR3 amino acids: CASTSGTRATGELFF. Here the CDR3 DNA reads TGTGCCAGCACGTCCGGGACTAGGGCCACCGGGGAGCTGTTTTTT.